The 28 T cell receptor beta chains below all came from one sample that was sequenced in a study of cytomegalovirus exposure and HLA in healthy donors. The PCR was carried out with 60 Vbeta primers and 13 Jbeta primers. Assay: immunoSEQ multiplex PCR; the TCRdb copy retains only in-frame clones and omits some. The clone table shows under 65,000 clones, with the ten largest holding around 3.6%. Sequenced: PBMCs. Receptors were obtained from a woman aged 18-29 years in good health and CMV-seronegative.

The chain links TRBV6-8 to TRBJ2-7, with 7 bases matching TRBD1. Germline V lookup: CDR1 MNHGY, CDR2 SAAAGT. This CDR3 comprises 16 residues. V gave up 6 bases and J gave up 5 bases; unmatched junction bases: 16. CDR3 in amino acids: CASRFGQEAPLHEQYF. The CDR3 DNA sequence: TGTGCCAGCAGATTCGGACAGGAGGCTCCTCTCCACGAGCAGTACTTC.

The gene calls are TRBV5-1 and TRBJ1-1, with D hard to call. Per germline, CDR1 SGHRS and CDR2 YFSETQ. There are 17 residues in the CDR3. V lost 1 base and J lost 1, with 17 bases in between. The CDR3 DNA reads TGCGCCAGCAGCTTGTTTACACTAGAAGACGAGAACACTGAAGCTTTCTTT. It encodes CASSLFTLEDENTEAFF.

J is TRBJ2-7 and V is TRBV19, with 8 positions matching TRBD1. Germline CDR1 and CDR2: LNHDA and SQIVND (reference sequence). This CDR3 has 14 residues. V dropped 4 bases and J dropped 2; count of bases not matched to a gene: 4. CDR3 amino acids: CASSSTGGPYEQYF. CDR3 nucleotide sequence: TGTGCCAGTAGTAGCACAGGGGGTCCCTACGAGCAGTACTTC.

With respect to this clone: The same CDR3 also results from other DNA sequences found in this sample. The chain employs TRBV5-1 and TRBJ1-1; 8 bases align to TRBD1. Germline CDR1 and CDR2: SGHRS and YFSETQ. CDR3 size: 14 residues. J gave up 5 bases and V 1 base, and 4 bases lay outside the gene matches. CDR3 DNA: TGCGCCAGCAGCTTGCGAGGGGACAGGACTGAAGCTTTCTTT. As protein: CASSLRGDRTEAFF.

The chain carries TRBV5-1 and TRBJ1-2; TRBD1 matches at 8 bases. The CDR3 length is 15 residues. Germline V CDR1 and CDR2: SGHRS, YFSETQ. The V and J ends lost 4 bases and 4 bases, in that order; junction bases with no gene match: 9. The DNA of the CDR3 is TGCGCCAGCAGCCCGGTGGCGGGACAGGCCTATGGCTACACCTTC. It yields the protein CASSPVAGQAYGYTF.

This chain links TRBV5-6 with TRBJ2-7; tentatively, D is TRBD1 (6 bases). The CDR3 is 15 amino acids. Germline V CDR1 and CDR2: SGHDT, YYEEEE. V shed 6 bases and J shed 4 bases, with 20 bases lying between them. The CDR3 is CASTLLRTAPYEQYF. The CDR3 DNA sequence: TGTGCCAGCACCCTATTGAGGACAGCACCATACGAGCAGTACTTC.

This rearrangement joins TRBV5-1 to TRBJ1-2; D not certain. This CDR3 comprises 11 residues. The germline gives CDR1 SGHRS, CDR2 YFSETQ. V was pared by 3 bases and J by 8 bases, with 8 bases between. This CDR3 reads CASSSGEGYTF. The CDR3 DNA follows: TGCGCCAGCAGCTCTGGGGAGGGCTACACCTTC.

CDR3 residues: CASSYSSTQGSYEQYF. CDR3 coding DNA: TGTGCCAGCAGTTACTCGAGTACGCAGGGCTCCTACGAGCAGTACTTC. The V call is TRBV6-6, the J call TRBJ2-7, with D possibly being TRBD1 (5 bases). The germline V gene encodes CDR1 MNHNY and CDR2 SVGAGI (reference sequence). The CDR3 loop spans 16 amino acids. The V end lost 0 bases, the J end lost 0 bases, and 12 bases lay between the germline ends.

This rearrangement joins TRBV4-1 to TRBJ1-4; tentative D call: TRBD1 (6 bases). There are 17 residues in the CDR3. Germline V gene lookup returns CDR1 MGHRA and CDR2 YSYEKL. Trimming cost V 4 bases and J 2 bases, with 17 bases left between them. CDR3 residues: CASSRRTAVGTNEKLFF. The DNA of the CDR3 is TGCGCCAGCAGCCGAAGGACAGCCGTGGGGACTAATGAAAAACTGTTTTTT.

The chain employs TRBV5-1 and TRBJ2-3, with TRBD2 matching 12 bases. Germline trimming cut 0 bases from V and 3 bases from J; bases unmatched to any gene: 14. This CDR3 comprises 20 residues. In germline, CDR1 is SGHRS, CDR2 YFSETQ. This chain's CDR3 is CASSLDPRGLAGGRTDTQYF. CDR3 nucleotides: TGCGCCAGCAGCTTGGACCCCAGAGGGCTAGCGGGGGGGCGTACAGATACGCAGTATTTT.

This chain links TRBV5-1 with TRBJ1-2; D is uncertain. The germline V gene has CDR1 SGHRS and CDR2 YFSETQ. The length of the CDR3 is 12 residues. The V and J ends lost 3 bases and 6 bases respectively, with 9 bases between them. The CDR3 loop is CASSSSGNGYTF. In DNA, the CDR3 is TGCGCCAGCAGCTCATCAGGTAATGGCTACACCTTC.

The CDR3 here is CASSLLQGANPGNTIYF. The CDR3 DNA sequence: TGTGCCAGCAGCTTGCTACAGGGGGCCAACCCTGGAAACACCATATATTTT. J is TRBJ1-3 and V is TRBV7-2, with 9 bases that match TRBD1. V dropped 3 bases and J dropped 2; count of bases not matched to a gene: 8. From germline, CDR1 is SGHTA and CDR2 FQGNSA. The CDR3 covers 17 residues.

The chain combines TRBV2 with TRBJ1-1; 7 nucleotides line up with TRBD1. This CDR3 comprises 15 residues. Trimming at V came to 3 bases and at J to 3 bases, leaving 7 bases not matched to a gene. Germline V lookup: CDR1 SNHLY, CDR2 FYNNEI. CDR3 coding DNA: TGTGCCAGCAGTGACCGACAGGGCGAGGACACTGAAGCTTTCTTT. Encoded protein: CASSDRQGEDTEAFF.

The DNA of the CDR3 is TGTGCCAGCTCGCGGATGGACAGGGGTAGAGGCTACACCTTC. Encoded protein: CASSRMDRGRGYTF. V is TRBV18 and J is TRBJ1-2; 9 positions agree with TRBD1. CDR3 length equals 14 residues. Germline loops: CDR1 KGHSH, CDR2 LQKENI. V lost 6 bases, J lost 8 bases, and 10 bases stayed unmatched.

The chain combines TRBV30 with TRBJ1-1; the D gene is possibly TRBD1 (6 bases). CDR1 and CDR2 from the germline V gene are GTSNPN and SVGIG (reference sequence). The V gene lost 5 bases and the J gene lost 5 bases, with 21 bases spanning the gap. The CDR3 has 15 amino acids. The CDR3 coding sequence is TGTGCCTGGGATGTTCCTCAGGGGCTCCCGACTGAAGCTTTCTTT. Translated: CAWDVPQGLPTEAFF.

CDR3 in DNA: TGTGCCAGCGGGAGGGGCGAGCAGTACTTC. Translating gives CASGRGEQYF. V usage is TRBV28 and J usage is TRBJ2-7; 7 bases are shared with TRBD2. The germline CDR1 and CDR2 sequences are MDHEN and SYDVKM. Germline trimming cut 8 bases from V and 6 bases from J; bases unmatched to any gene: 1. The CDR3 covers 10 residues.

The chain combines TRBV2 with TRBJ2-7, with D possibly TRBD2 on 5 matching bases. CDR3 size: 12 residues. V was trimmed by 11 bases and J by 7 bases, leaving 18 bases between them. Per the germline V gene, CDR1 is SNHLY and CDR2 is FYNNEI. The CDR3: CAGASGVGEQYF. Written as DNA, the CDR3 is TGTGCCGGTGCATCCGGGGTCGGGGAGCAGTACTTC.

The V gene is TRBV18, the J gene TRBJ2-2; 10 bases align to TRBD2. The ends lost 6 bases at V and 3 bases at J; junction bases unmatched: 4. Germline lookup yields CDR1 KGHSH and CDR2 LQKENI. The CDR3 contains 15 residues. CDR3 loop: CASSRGTSDTGELFF. In nucleotides, the CDR3 is TGTGCCAGCTCTCGCGGGACTAGCGACACCGGGGAGCTGTTTTTT.

The gene calls are TRBV5-1 and TRBJ2-5, with 10 bases that match TRBD2. Germline CDR1 reads SGHRS; CDR2 reads YFSETQ. The CDR3 runs to 17 residues. Trimming cost V 4 bases and J 5 bases; bases outside gene matches: 14. The CDR3: CASSQGPAGGPSETQYF. The CDR3, as DNA: TGCGCCAGCAGCCAAGGGCCAGCGGGAGGGCCGAGTGAGACCCAGTACTTC.

The chain has TRBV6-6 and TRBJ1-3; D gene ambiguous. The CDR3 is 14 residues long. V lost 2 bases to trimming and J lost 2 bases, with 7 bases between them. Per germline, CDR1 MNHNY and CDR2 SVGAGI (reference sequence). CDR3 loop: CASSYELPGNTIYF. The CDR3 bases are TGTGCCAGCAGTTACGAGCTCCCTGGAAACACCATATATTTT.

Here the CDR3 DNA reads TGTGCCAGCACGATCAGCGGGCGGGCCTACGAGCAGTACTTC. The encoded protein is CASTISGRAYEQYF. The chain joins TRBV28 to TRBJ2-7; possible D gene TRBD2, 6 bases. The CDR3 runs 14 residues. Trimming left V 7 bases short and J 2 bases short, with 15 bases between. Germline V lookup: CDR1 MDHEN, CDR2 SYDVKM. Full variable domain (remainder filled in from reference TRBV28 and TRBJ2-7): DVKVTQSSRYLVKRTGEKVFLECVQDMDHENMFWYRQDPGLGLRLIYFSYDVKMKEKGDIPEGYSVSREKKERFSLILESASTNQTSMYLCASTISGRAYEQYFGPGTRLTVT.

This sequence joins TRBV19 and TRBJ1-6; no clear D. The germline V gene has CDR1 LNHDA and CDR2 SQIVND (reference sequence). Trimming removed 1 base at V and 5 bases at J, with 6 bases between. The CDR3 covers 14 residues. The DNA for the CDR3 is TGTGCCAGTAGTATAGGCGGCCATAATTCACCCCTCCACTTT. Protein sequence: CASSIGGHNSPLHF.

The chain links TRBV25-1 to TRBJ2-3, with 11 bases lining up with TRBD2. With 3 bases clipped from V and 5 bases from J, the junction kept 7 bases outside the gene matches. The germline CDR1 and CDR2 sequences are MGHDK and SYGVNS. CDR3 length: 16 amino acids. In nucleotides, the CDR3 is TGTGCCAGCAGTGATACTAGCGGGAGTTACCAAGATACGCAGTATTTT. This encodes CASSDTSGSYQDTQYF.

The V call is TRBV4-1, the J call TRBJ2-3, with no clear D. With 3 bases removed from V and 0 bases from J, the gap between germline ends came to 10 bases. This CDR3 region has 15 residues. Germline V CDR1 and CDR2: MGHRA, YSYEKL. CDR3 loop: CASSHQAYSTDTQYF. Written as DNA, the CDR3 is TGCGCCAGCAGCCACCAGGCCTACAGCACAGATACGCAGTATTTT.

The chain couples TRBV6-1 to TRBJ2-3, with unresolved D. V lost 3 bases, J lost 0 bases, and 7 bases lay in between. Germline V CDR1 and CDR2: MNHNS, SASEGT. The length of the CDR3 is 14 residues. CDR3 region: CASSDMFSTDTQYF. As DNA, the CDR3 is TGTGCCAGCAGTGACATGTTTAGCACAGATACGCAGTATTTT.

The rearrangement uses TRBV5-4 and TRBJ2-3; 16 nucleotides match TRBD2. This CDR3 spans 17 amino acids. CDR1 and CDR2 (germline): SGHNT, YYREEE (reference sequence). The junction had 5 bases not matched to a gene; V was cut back by 5 bases and J by 2 bases. The CDR3 sequence is CASSAGLAGGLTDTQYF. DNA of the CDR3: TGTGCCAGCAGTGCGGGACTAGCGGGGGGGCTCACAGATACGCAGTATTTT.

The rearrangement joins TRBV13 to TRBJ2-7; TRBD2 is a possible D gene (5 bases). The V end lost 6 bases, the J end lost 0 bases, and 12 bases lay between the germline ends. Germline CDR1 is PRHDT and CDR2 is FYEKMQ (reference sequence). The CDR3 has 14 residues. The CDR3 bases are TGTGCCAGCAGGCCCGGACTGTACTCCTACGAGCAGTACTTC. Translating it yields CASRPGLYSYEQYF.

This chain uses TRBV11-3 with TRBJ2-7, with D possibly being TRBD1 (5 bases). This CDR3 region has 14 residues. Looked up from germline, CDR1 is SGHNT and CDR2 is YENEEA. Trimming shortened V by 2 bases and J by 5 bases, and 13 bases separated the two germline ends. CDR3 in amino acids: CASSLNIQGNEQYF. CDR3 in DNA: TGTGCCAGCAGCTTAAATATCCAGGGAAACGAGCAGTACTTC.